Included here is one TCR beta chain sequence, with context. Its specificity is unknown. The data belong to a study of cytomegalovirus exposure and HLA in healthy donors. The PCR contained 60 Vbeta and 13 Jbeta primers. Only in-frame clones appear in the TCRdb table, and some are missing; sequencing was by immunoSEQ multiplex PCR. The top ten hold about 1.8% of the sample, which has 250,000 or so clones, around 90% seen once. Trimming cost V 3 bases and J 5 bases; bases outside gene matches: 6. Germline V CDR1 and CDR2: KGHSH, LQKENI. The CDR3 runs 15 residues. Study-wide results and caveats: An ancestry cluster, one associated with Asian ancestry, reportedly showed fewer N-insertions than the approximately 720-donor mean in a later analysis.

The clonotype originates from a girl aged 2-10 years in good health and CMV-seronegative. V gene TRBV18 combines with J gene TRBJ2-5, with TRBD2 matching over 10 bases. The material sequenced was PBMCs. CDR3 bases: TGTGCCAGCTCACCCCGGACTAGCGGAGGCGAGACCCAGTACTTC. Protein product: CASSPRTSGGETQYF.